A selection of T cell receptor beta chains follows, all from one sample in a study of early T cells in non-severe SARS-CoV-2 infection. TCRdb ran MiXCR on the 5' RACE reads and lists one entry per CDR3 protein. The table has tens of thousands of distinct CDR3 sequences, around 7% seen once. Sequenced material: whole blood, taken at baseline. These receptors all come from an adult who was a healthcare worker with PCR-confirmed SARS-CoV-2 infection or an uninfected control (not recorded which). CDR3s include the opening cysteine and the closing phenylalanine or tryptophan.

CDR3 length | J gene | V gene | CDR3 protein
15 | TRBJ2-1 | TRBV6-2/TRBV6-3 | CASRNDRGPYNEQFF
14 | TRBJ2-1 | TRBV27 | CASSWVAGGDEQFF
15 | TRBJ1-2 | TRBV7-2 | CASSLNPGKNYGYTF
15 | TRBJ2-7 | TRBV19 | CASSRGQHLTYEQYF
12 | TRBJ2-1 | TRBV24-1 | CATMSGGNEQFF
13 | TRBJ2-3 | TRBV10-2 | CATRGASTDTQYF
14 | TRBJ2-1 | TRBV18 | CASSPAGGSNEQFF
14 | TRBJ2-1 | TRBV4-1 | CASSQVISGTGHPF
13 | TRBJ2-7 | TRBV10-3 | CAIRAGGPYEQYF
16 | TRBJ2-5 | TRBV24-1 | CATSDPRQGARETQYF
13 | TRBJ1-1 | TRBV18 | CASSAGTEFLSFF
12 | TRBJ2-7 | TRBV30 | CAWLAGTYEQYF
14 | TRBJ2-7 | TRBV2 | CASRASGRAYEQYF
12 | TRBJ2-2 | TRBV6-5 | CASRMGTGELFF
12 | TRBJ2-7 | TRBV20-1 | CSARRASYEQYF
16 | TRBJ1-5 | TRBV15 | CATSRDGGGINQPQHF
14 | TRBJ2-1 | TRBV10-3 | CAIRGTASSNEQFF
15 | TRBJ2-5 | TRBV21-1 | CASNLGDRGLETQYF
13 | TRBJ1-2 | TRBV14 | CASSQGRNHGYTF
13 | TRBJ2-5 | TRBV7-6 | CASSGRGVETQYF
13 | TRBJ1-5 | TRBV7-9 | CASSVTGNQPQHF
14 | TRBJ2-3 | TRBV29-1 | CSVEGSGFTDTQYF
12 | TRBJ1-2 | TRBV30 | CAWRTGTYGYTF
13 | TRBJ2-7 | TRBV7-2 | CASSLDLPYEQYF
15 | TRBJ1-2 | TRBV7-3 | CASSLSGTGGSGYTF
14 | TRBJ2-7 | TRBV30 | CAWSGLGGPYEQYF
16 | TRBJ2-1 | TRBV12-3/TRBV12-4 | CASSLMVGGPYNEQFF
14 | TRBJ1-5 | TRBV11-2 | CASRSRGPGRPQHF
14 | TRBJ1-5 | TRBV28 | CASSPDRGNQPQHF
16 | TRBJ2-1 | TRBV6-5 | CASSPGTSGRYNEQFF
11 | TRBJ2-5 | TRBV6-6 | CASSHLETQYF
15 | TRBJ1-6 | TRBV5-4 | CASSYTGRNNSPLHF
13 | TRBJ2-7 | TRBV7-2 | CASSPLGLYEQYF
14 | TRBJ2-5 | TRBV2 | CASKGRQGQETQYF
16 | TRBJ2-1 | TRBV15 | CATSPYGRAGWNEQFF
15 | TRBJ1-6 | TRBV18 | CASSPGSGNNSPLHF
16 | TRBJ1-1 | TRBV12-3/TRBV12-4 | CASTPKKGGLNTEAFF
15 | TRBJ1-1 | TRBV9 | CASSVATGLGTEAFF
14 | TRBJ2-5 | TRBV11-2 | CASSLDPRGETQYF